This is a list of T cell receptor beta chains from one sample in a study of cytomegalovirus exposure and HLA in healthy donors. Produced via immunoSEQ multiplex PCR; TCRdb's table is partial and in-frame only. This sample's table has 150,000 to 250,000 clones. The source material was PBMCs. The receptor set was obtained from a boy between 10 and 17 years old in good health and CMV-seronegative. Each CDR3 is given with its conserved first and last residue. The order of the fields is V gene, J gene, D gene, CDR3 DNA, CDR3 protein. The D gene is left open where the match is weak.

v_gene: TRBV15
j_gene: TRBJ1-1
d_gene: .
CDR3nt: TGTGCCACCAGCAGTGGGGAAAAGGGAGCTGAAGCTTTCTTT
CDR3aa: CATSSGEKGAEAFF

v_gene: TRBV29-1
j_gene: TRBJ1-1
d_gene: .
CDR3nt: TGCAGCGTAAATCGGGGGGTAAGGAACACTGAAGCTTTCTTT
CDR3aa: CSVNRGVRNTEAFF

v_gene: TRBV27
j_gene: TRBJ1-5
d_gene: .
CDR3nt: TGTGCCAGCAGTTTAAGCCGAAATCAGCCCCAGCATTTT
CDR3aa: CASSLSRNQPQHF

v_gene: TRBV2
j_gene: TRBJ1-1
d_gene: .
CDR3nt: TGTGCCAGCAGTCCTAAAACTGAAGCTTTCTTT
CDR3aa: CASSPKTEAFF

v_gene: TRBV6-5
j_gene: TRBJ1-6
d_gene: TRBD1
CDR3nt: TGTGCCAGCCGACTAGGGGACAGGTTGAATTCACCCCTCCACTTT
CDR3aa: CASRLGDRLNSPLHF

v_gene: TRBV5-1
j_gene: TRBJ2-1
d_gene: TRBD2
CDR3nt: TGCGCCAGCAGCCTCGGGCGAATGGCCGTAGCGGGGGGAAGCTTCAATGAGCAGTTCTTC
CDR3aa: CASSLGRMAVAGGSFNEQFF

v_gene: TRBV6-1
j_gene: TRBJ2-6
d_gene: .
CDR3nt: TGTGCCAGCAGTGAAATGGACTTTGGGGCCAACGTCCTGACTTTC
CDR3aa: CASSEMDFGANVLTF

v_gene: TRBV4-2
j_gene: TRBJ1-1
d_gene: .
CDR3nt: TGTGCCAGCAGCCAAGATATAGGAGGCGTCGATGCTGAAGCTTTCTTT
CDR3aa: CASSQDIGGVDAEAFF

v_gene: TRBV6-5
j_gene: TRBJ2-3
d_gene: .
CDR3nt: TGTGCCAGCAGCCCCCCGGGCAGGGGCACAGATACGCAGTATTTT
CDR3aa: CASSPPGRGTDTQYF

v_gene: TRBV5-1
j_gene: TRBJ2-3
d_gene: TRBD1
CDR3nt: TGCGCCAGCAGCTTGGGGGACAGGGACACAGATACGCAGTATTTT
CDR3aa: CASSLGDRDTDTQYF

v_gene: TRBV7-8
j_gene: TRBJ2-5
d_gene: TRBD1
CDR3nt: TGTGCCAGCAGCCGGGACAGACAAGAGACCCAGTACTTC
CDR3aa: CASSRDRQETQYF

v_gene: TRBV5-4
j_gene: TRBJ2-3
d_gene: .
CDR3nt: TGTGCCAGCAGCCGGGGGGCCGATGTTTTAGATACGCAGTATTTT
CDR3aa: CASSRGADVLDTQYF

v_gene: TRBV6-1
j_gene: TRBJ1-2
d_gene: .
CDR3nt: TGTGCCAGCAGTGCCCCTTGGGGGGGGGCTAACTATGGCTACACCTTC
CDR3aa: CASSAPWGGANYGYTF

v_gene: TRBV4-1
j_gene: TRBJ2-5
d_gene: TRBD2
CDR3nt: TGCGCCAGCAGCCAAGGAACGTCTAGCGGGGCGCAAGAGACCCAGTACTTC
CDR3aa: CASSQGTSSGAQETQYF

v_gene: TRBV10-3
j_gene: TRBJ2-1
d_gene: TRBD2
CDR3nt: TGTGCCATCAGTGAGTCGGTTGGCCTTAGCGGGAGGGACTCCTACAATGAGCAGTTCTTC
CDR3aa: CAISESVGLSGRDSYNEQFF

v_gene: TRBV10-2
j_gene: TRBJ2-7
d_gene: .
CDR3nt: TGCGCCAGCAGTGAGGGCGGGCGCTACGAGCAGTACTTC
CDR3aa: CASSEGGRYEQYF

v_gene: TRBV11-2
j_gene: TRBJ2-7
d_gene: .
CDR3nt: TGTGCCAGCAGCTCGGCGGTGCAGGGGTTTACCTACGAGCAGTACTTC
CDR3aa: CASSSAVQGFTYEQYF

v_gene: TRBV29-1
j_gene: TRBJ1-3
d_gene: TRBD1
CDR3nt: TGCAGCGTTCGTCGGGACAGAGGCAACACCATATATTTT
CDR3aa: CSVRRDRGNTIYF

v_gene: TRBV6-5
j_gene: TRBJ1-2
d_gene: .
CDR3nt: TGTGCCAGCAGTTACTTGCAGGGATCCTATGGCTACACCTTC
CDR3aa: CASSYLQGSYGYTF

v_gene: TRBV11-2
j_gene: TRBJ2-7
d_gene: .
CDR3nt: TGTGCCAGCAGCTTAACTGACAGGATCGAGCAGTACTTC
CDR3aa: CASSLTDRIEQYF

v_gene: TRBV7-8
j_gene: TRBJ1-4
d_gene: .
CDR3nt: TGTGCCAGCAGCCCGACAGGCACTAATGAAAAACTGTTTTTT
CDR3aa: CASSPTGTNEKLFF

v_gene: TRBV6-1
j_gene: TRBJ2-2
d_gene: .
CDR3nt: TGTGCCAGCACCAGGGACTTCAACACCGGGGAGCTGTTTTTT
CDR3aa: CASTRDFNTGELFF

v_gene: TRBV10-3
j_gene: TRBJ1-2
d_gene: TRBD1
CDR3nt: TGTGCCATCAGTGACAACAGGGGGGCCTATGGCTACACCTTC
CDR3aa: CAISDNRGAYGYTF

v_gene: TRBV11-2
j_gene: TRBJ1-4
d_gene: .
CDR3nt: TGTGCCAGCAGCTTAGGTCGACCCGGAGAGGAAAAACTGTTTTTT
CDR3aa: CASSLGRPGEEKLFF

v_gene: TRBV27
j_gene: TRBJ2-1
d_gene: TRBD1
CDR3nt: TGTGCCAGCAGGGAGGTCGGGACAGGGAAGAATGAGCAGTTCTTC
CDR3aa: CASREVGTGKNEQFF

v_gene: TRBV4-1
j_gene: TRBJ1-2
d_gene: .
CDR3nt: TGCGCCAGCAGCCCACTACCTGGGGAGGGCTATGGCTACACCTTC
CDR3aa: CASSPLPGEGYGYTF

v_gene: TRBV2
j_gene: TRBJ1-1
d_gene: .
CDR3nt: TGTGCCAGCCTACTAATGGCGTGGAACACTGAAGCTTTCTTT
CDR3aa: CASLLMAWNTEAFF

v_gene: TRBV30
j_gene: TRBJ1-5
d_gene: .
CDR3nt: TGTGCCTGGAGTGCCCTCGATCAGCCCCAGCATTTT
CDR3aa: CAWSALDQPQHF

v_gene: TRBV5-1
j_gene: TRBJ2-7
d_gene: .
CDR3nt: TGCGCCAGCAGCTTGGCCTGGGGGGGCGGCTCCTACGAGCAGTACTTC
CDR3aa: CASSLAWGGGSYEQYF

v_gene: TRBV28
j_gene: TRBJ1-1
d_gene: TRBD1
CDR3nt: TGTGCCAGCAATATCAGGGGGACTGAAGCTTTCTTT
CDR3aa: CASNIRGTEAFF

v_gene: TRBV13
j_gene: TRBJ2-7
d_gene: .
CDR3nt: TGTGCCAGCAGCTTAGGCCTTTGGGGCGCTGATCACTACGAGCAGTACTTC
CDR3aa: CASSLGLWGADHYEQYF

v_gene: TRBV6-1
j_gene: TRBJ1-5
d_gene: TRBD1
CDR3nt: TGTGCCAGCAGGGACAGGGAGGGTCAGCCCCAGCATTTT
CDR3aa: CASRDREGQPQHF

v_gene: TRBV2
j_gene: TRBJ1-6
d_gene: .
CDR3nt: TGTGCCAGCAGTGCCACGGGAAGCTCACCCCTCCACTTT
CDR3aa: CASSATGSSPLHF

v_gene: TRBV28
j_gene: TRBJ2-7
d_gene: TRBD2
CDR3nt: TGTGCCAGCAGTTCCGGGACTAGCGGGGGCTACGAGCAGTACTTC
CDR3aa: CASSSGTSGGYEQYF

v_gene: TRBV29-1
j_gene: TRBJ2-7
d_gene: .
CDR3nt: TGCAGCGTTGAGGCCACACCCGACTACGAGCAGTACTTC
CDR3aa: CSVEATPDYEQYF

v_gene: TRBV30
j_gene: TRBJ1-4
d_gene: .
CDR3nt: TGTGCATTATTAAATGAAAAACTGTTTTTT
CDR3aa: CALLNEKLFF

v_gene: TRBV5-1
j_gene: TRBJ2-5
d_gene: TRBD1
CDR3nt: TGCGCCAGCAGCTTGGACCCCTCTTTAGGGGGCCGATCCCAAGAGACCCAGTACTTC
CDR3aa: CASSLDPSLGGRSQETQYF

v_gene: TRBV7-8
j_gene: TRBJ2-7
d_gene: TRBD1
CDR3nt: TGTGCCAGCAGCTTACGGAGGGACAGGGGTACCGAGCAGTACTTC
CDR3aa: CASSLRRDRGTEQYF

v_gene: TRBV6-6
j_gene: TRBJ2-3
d_gene: .
CDR3nt: TGTGCCAGCAGCCCTAGCACAGATACGCAGTATTTT
CDR3aa: CASSPSTDTQYF

v_gene: TRBV5-1
j_gene: TRBJ1-5
d_gene: .
CDR3nt: TGCGCCAGCAGCTTGGACGGGCAGGGGAATCAGCCCCAGCATTTT
CDR3aa: CASSLDGQGNQPQHF

v_gene: TRBV30
j_gene: TRBJ1-2
d_gene: .
CDR3nt: TGTGCCTCCCCCATCAGGGGTAACTATGGCTACACCTTC
CDR3aa: CASPIRGNYGYTF

v_gene: TRBV29-1
j_gene: TRBJ2-2
d_gene: TRBD2
CDR3nt: TGCAGCGGCAGACTAGCGGGGGCCACCGGGGAGCTGTTTTTT
CDR3aa: CSGRLAGATGELFF

v_gene: TRBV27
j_gene: TRBJ1-2
d_gene: TRBD1
CDR3nt: TGTGCCAGCAGATCACAGGGGGCAGGGAGCCATGGCTACACCTTC
CDR3aa: CASRSQGAGSHGYTF

v_gene: TRBV4-1
j_gene: TRBJ2-7
d_gene: .
CDR3nt: TGCGCCAGCAGCAACGAACAGGGTCAGAAGCCCTACGAGCAGTACTTC
CDR3aa: CASSNEQGQKPYEQYF

v_gene: TRBV18
j_gene: TRBJ1-5
d_gene: .
CDR3nt: TGTGCCAGCTCACCCAGAAATCAGCCCCAGCATTTT
CDR3aa: CASSPRNQPQHF